Sequencing of this T cell receptor (beta chain) was carried out in a study of blood T cell repertoires in COVID-19. Recovered status in Cohort 3 required two negative PCRs, clearance, or symptom resolution. CDR3 size: 13 residues. Germline CDR1 ENHRY, CDR2 SYGVKD. Trimming shortened V by 4 bases and J by 0 bases, and 6 bases separated the two germline ends. Some clones are missing from TCRdb's copy, which holds only in-frame ones; the method was immunoSEQ multiplex PCR. The sample has some 260,000 clones; about 89% are singletons. The material sequenced was PBMCs or T cells enriched from blood (not recorded which). The receptor comes from a man aged 35 to 55 who had recovered from COVID-19. V gene TRBV10-3 combines with J gene TRBJ1-1; D unclear. The CDR3 sequence: CAISASVNTEAFF. The CDR3, as DNA: TGTGCCATCAGTGCCTCGGTGAACACTGAAGCTTTCTTT.